The sequence of this TCR beta chain was determined in a study of glioma-infiltrating T cells. Overall study context: Blood libraries targeted 4.5- to 10-fold coverage of 1 million or so T cells. Whole-study results and caveats: A blood CDR3 motif signature was depleted in highly divergent patients. CDR3 overlap between tissue and blood was very small. Gliomas, especially low-grade, showed above-expected tissue-blood divergence; non-neoplastic patients showed below.

This CDR3 is built from 16 residues. Germline V gene lookup returns CDR1 MNHNS and CDR2 SASEGT. Trimming cost V 5 bases and J 0 bases; bases outside gene matches: 7. Using RNA template, CDR3s of TCR alpha and beta were amplified with iRepertoire arm-PCR. TCRdb re-derived calls from the multiplex PCR reads in MiXCR, one entry per CDR3 protein. The profile shows around 390,000 distinct CDR3 sequences, roughly two fifths of them singletons. Of note for this clonotype: The antigen is undetermined.

This sequence was found in a human donor with low-grade glioma or glioblastoma, undergoing nonglioma brain surgery, or in good health (not recorded which). Sequencing was performed on glioma tissue, nonneoplastic brain tissue, or PBMCs (not recorded which). The chain recombines TRBV6-1 with TRBJ1-3; TRBD1 matches at 7 bases. This CDR3 is CASSKWDSSSGNTIYF. The CDR3, as DNA: TGTGCCAGCAGTAAGTGGGACAGCAGCTCTGGAAACACCATATATTTT.